Listed below are T cell receptor beta chains from one sample, sequenced in a study of long-term antiretroviral therapy in people with HIV. Generated by immunoSEQ multiplex PCR, the TCRdb table keeps only in-frame clones and is missing some. This sample has about 21,000 clones, with approximately 86% found just once. This material consisted of unsorted PBMCs, taken 2.1 years after starting antiretroviral therapy. The receptor set was obtained from a man in his late teens or twenties with HIV. Both conserved end residues are trimmed from each CDR3. A D gene is named only where the DNA matches it firmly.

D	V	length	J	CDR3
.	TRBV29-1	11	TRBJ1-1	SVARGTNTEAF
.	TRBV5-1	12	TRBJ2-7	ASSLERSSYEQY
.	TRBV6-5	12	TRBJ2-7	ASSQLLETYEQY
TRBD1	TRBV6-5	13	TRBJ2-1	ASSPGQSSYNEQF
TRBD2	TRBV7-2	12	TRBJ2-7	ASSNSGGAYEQY
TRBD2	TRBV2	14	TRBJ2-1	ASSVTGRAGDNEQF
.	TRBV5-1	11	TRBJ1-6	ASAAEDNSPLH
.	TRBV7-6	10	TRBJ2-7	ASSPDWGEQY
.	TRBV7-2	13	TRBJ1-5	ASSQTQGFRQPQH
.	TRBV7-8	11	TRBJ1-5	ASSLHSNQPQH
.	TRBV28	11	TRBJ2-7	ASSLVDSRKQY
TRBD1	TRBV30	13	TRBJ2-3	AWAPGQGATDTQY
TRBD1	TRBV29-1	13	TRBJ1-1	SVEAGAGGWTEAF
.	TRBV5-4	13	TRBJ2-7	ASSLGLDRNYEQY
.	TRBV19	13	TRBJ2-1	ASSIDRSSYNEQF
.	TRBV5-8	15	TRBJ1-3	ASSIDRDPRIGNTIY
.	TRBV7-8	11	TRBJ1-3	ASSLARGNTIY
.	TRBV28	13	TRBJ2-7	ASSLRQGVYYEQY
.	TRBV9	12	TRBJ1-4	ASSPTKTNEKLF
.	TRBV7-9	11	TRBJ1-2	ASSLRHTRGYT
TRBD1	TRBV10-3	12	TRBJ2-3	AISGGTGTDTQY
.	TRBV11-2	9	TRBJ1-1	ASSRGTEAF
TRBD1	TRBV7-9	11	TRBJ1-1	ASSSRGRTEAF
.	TRBV28	14	TRBJ1-1	ASSFSLGGPNGEAF
.	TRBV9	13	TRBJ2-1	ASSVEGDSYNEQF
.	TRBV7-2	13	TRBJ2-7	ASSLDAGRFYEQY
.	TRBV27	13	TRBJ2-5	ASSLGNLGAETQY
TRBD2	TRBV4-3	12	TRBJ2-7	ASSPAGATYEQY
.	TRBV7-8	11	TRBJ2-7	ASSIPGFYEQY
.	TRBV11-1	12	TRBJ2-7	ASSLYQNSYEQY
.	TRBV29-1	12	TRBJ2-7	SVAVARETYEQY
.	TRBV15	14	TRBJ1-1	ATSREGVDRNTEAF
.	TRBV7-9	11	TRBJ2-7	ASSPDRLGEQY
.	TRBV13	14	TRBJ2-7	ASSPTRRERGYEQY
TRBD1	TRBV27	14	TRBJ2-7	ASSPGTEFLHYEQY
TRBD2	TRBV9	13	TRBJ2-7	ASSVSGGSYGEQY
.	TRBV5-6	13	TRBJ2-7	ASSSEAVSSYEQY
TRBD2	TRBV29-1	13	TRBJ2-3	SVGSTSGSSDTQY
.	TRBV7-9	9	TRBJ2-1	ASWWGAEQF
.	TRBV19	13	TRBJ1-6	ASRALEGDNSPLH
.	TRBV11-2	11	TRBJ1-1	ASSFTGHTEAF
TRBD2	TRBV11-1	13	TRBJ2-1	ASSWGGSVAGEQF
.	TRBV20-1	9	TRBJ2-5	SARQQETQY
.	TRBV5-6	14	TRBJ1-2	ASSRGAGEPNYGYT
TRBD1	TRBV12-5	18	TRBJ2-7	ASGLGGNRGSPDHSYEQY